This TCR beta chain was recovered during a study of T cells in Graves' hyperthyroidism and ophthalmopathy. Deletions cut 4 bases from V and 3 bases from J, with 22 bases between. The CDR3 contains 16 residues. Germline lookup yields CDR1 DFQATT and CDR2 SNEGSKA (reference sequence). Amplified regions were TCR beta CDR3 sequences from RNA transcripts. Primed by the HTBI set, a first-round RT-PCR was run on the TCR CDR3. TCRdb re-called the multiplex PCR reads through MiXCR, storing one row per CDR3 protein. This table holds more than 300,000 distinct CDR3 sequences, approximately 15% found once. In this sample, this clonotype turned up many times.

What was sequenced was blood. The clonotype comes from a woman aged 60-70 years with Graves' hyperthyroidism. The V gene is TRBV20-1, the J gene TRBJ2-7, with D perhaps being TRBD1 or TRBD2 (5 bases each). The CDR3 DNA is TGCAGTGCTACGGGGTCCCCGGGACGAGCTCTCTACGAGCAGTACTTC. Amino acids: CSATGSPGRALYEQYF.